Reported below is one T cell receptor beta chain. The antigen this receptor binds is unknown. There are no base qualities to consult, and no much larger clone falls within one base. The CDR3 regions of human TCRbeta chains were analyzed by immunosequencing. Per the source publication's procedure: TCRs in the repertoires were compared against a reference library of SARS-CoV-2-specific TCRs that had been generated with the MIRA antigen-specificity platform. Breadth was defined as the fraction of unique TCRs that were SARS-CoV-2-associated. Depth was defined as the fraction of total T cells that were SARS-CoV-2-associated. Each spike-specific TCR was assigned to its reactive spike region and to a CD4 or CD8 class using the MIRA data. Log10-transformed breadth and depth values were compared by one-way ANOVA with Sidak's multiple comparisons tests. TCRdb holds this immuneACCESS table with in-frame rearrangements only. Some clones are missing; in checked studies, unresolved V genes explain under half, and the rest has no known cause. V, J and clone size reflect that table, while D and trimming were determined from the DNA. The sample includes approximately 110,000 clones, with more than 70% observed a single time. 4.4% of the sample lies in the top ten.

Per the publication, the time point label means: about 28 days (+/-7) after the second vaccine dose. AZD1222 recipients whose second dose came at about 4 weeks and those whose second dose came at about 12 weeks were combined into one group, since spike-specific TCR depth and breadth did not differ between the two schedules. Samples from vaccinated people were obtained from the UK trials COV001 and COV002, which included a single-blind randomized controlled phase 2/3 trial of AZD1222 (ChAdOx1 nCoV-19) in healthy adults. Trial participant PBMC samples were collected at day 0 and day 28 after the second dose for TCRbeta chain sequencing. These data belong to a study of T cell responses to AZD1222 COVID-19 vaccine (dated by TCRdb to the early 2020s). Background for the entire study: TCR sequencing was performed for about 240 trial participants, of whom some 200 were given two doses of AZD1222 and approximately 25 were given two doses of MenACWY control vaccine. Enrollment into the trials was organized by age into subgroups of 18-55, 56-69 and 70-plus years, and those subgroups contained roughly 150, 30 and 60 TCR-sequenced participants, respectively.

What the study reported, not specific to this receptor: In the small 56-69-year group, the increase in depth fell short of significance, most likely because of low power. Epitopes outside the regions mutated in the B.1.351 and B.1.1.7 variants were reportedly recognized by nearly half of the unique spike-specific TCRs. Participants were mostly white British, with more females than males. The authors suggested clonal diversity may have been underestimated. CD4 TCRs associated with the vaccine covered the entire spike protein, and the dominant responses were in regions 160-218 and 743-854. Conclusions about previously exposed vaccinees are limited because only five to seven AZD1222 recipients were SARS-CoV-2 seropositive at baseline. No day 14 peak-response samples were available, so repertoires were characterized only after the peak T cell response. Spike-specific TCR breadth and depth rose significantly after two AZD1222 doses compared with day 0 and with MenACWY recipients.

The sequenced sample was peripheral blood, obtained 28 days after the second AZD1222 dose. The receptor was isolated from an adult who received the AZD1222 COVID-19 vaccine.

CDR3 loop: CASSLQGADTIYF. The DNA sequence follows: TGTGCCAGCAGCCTCCAGGGGGCTGACACCATATATTTT. The V and J genes are TRBV7-3 and TRBJ1-3, and TRBD1 aligns with 8 junction nucleotides. The germline V gene sets CDR1 to SGHTA and CDR2 to FQGTGA. Relative to germline, V is missing 5 bases and J is missing 8 bases, with 5 bases of the junction outside any gene match. The CDR3 goes from the cysteine to the phenylalanine over 13 residues. Only the CDR3 region is kept as DNA, spanning 39 bases read in frame from base 1.